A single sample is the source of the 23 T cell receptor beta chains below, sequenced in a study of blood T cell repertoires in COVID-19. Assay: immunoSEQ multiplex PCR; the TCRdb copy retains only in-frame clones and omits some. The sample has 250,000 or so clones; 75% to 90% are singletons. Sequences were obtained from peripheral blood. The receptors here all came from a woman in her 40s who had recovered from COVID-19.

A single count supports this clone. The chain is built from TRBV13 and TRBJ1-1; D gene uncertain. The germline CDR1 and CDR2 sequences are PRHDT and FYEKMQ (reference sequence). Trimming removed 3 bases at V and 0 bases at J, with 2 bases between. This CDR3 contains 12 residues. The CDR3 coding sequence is TGTGCCAGCAGCTTCGTGAACACTGAAGCTTTCTTT. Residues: CASSFVNTEAFF.

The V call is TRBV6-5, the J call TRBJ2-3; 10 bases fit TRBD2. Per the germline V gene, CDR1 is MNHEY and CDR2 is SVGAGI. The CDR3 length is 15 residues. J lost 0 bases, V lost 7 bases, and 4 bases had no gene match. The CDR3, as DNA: TGTGCCAGCAATAAGGGACTAGCGAGCACAGATACGCAGTATTTT. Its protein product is CASNKGLASTDTQYF.

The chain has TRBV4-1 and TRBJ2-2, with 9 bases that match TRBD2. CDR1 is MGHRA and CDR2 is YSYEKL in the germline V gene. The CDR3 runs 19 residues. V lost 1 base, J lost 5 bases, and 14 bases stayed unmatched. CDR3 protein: CASSQGDGSGRIGTGELFF. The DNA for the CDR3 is TGCGCCAGCAGCCAAGGGGATGGTAGCGGGAGAATCGGTACCGGGGAGCTGTTTTTT.

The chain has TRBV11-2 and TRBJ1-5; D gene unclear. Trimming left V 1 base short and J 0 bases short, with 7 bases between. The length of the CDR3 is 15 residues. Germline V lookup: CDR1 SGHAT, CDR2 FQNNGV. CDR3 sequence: CASSLGDHSNQPQHF. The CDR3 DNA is TGTGCCAGCAGCTTAGGCGATCATAGCAATCAGCCCCAGCATTTT.

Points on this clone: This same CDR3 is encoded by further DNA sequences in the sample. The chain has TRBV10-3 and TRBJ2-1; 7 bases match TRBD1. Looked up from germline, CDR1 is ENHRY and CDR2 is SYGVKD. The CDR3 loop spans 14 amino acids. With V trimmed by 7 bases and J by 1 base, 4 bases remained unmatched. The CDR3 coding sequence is TGTGCCATCATGGGACAGTCGTCCTACAATGAGCAGTTCTTC. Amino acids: CAIMGQSSYNEQFF.

The CDR3, as DNA: TGTGCCAGCAGTTTCGGAGGGCCTAGCGGCGAGCAGTACTTC. Protein: CASSFGGPSGEQYF. The rearrangement joins TRBV27 to TRBJ2-7; 7 bases line up with TRBD2. This CDR3 region has 14 residues. V shed 3 bases and J 6 bases; nucleotides not matched to a gene: 8. Germline CDR1 and CDR2: MNHEY and SMNVEV (reference sequence).

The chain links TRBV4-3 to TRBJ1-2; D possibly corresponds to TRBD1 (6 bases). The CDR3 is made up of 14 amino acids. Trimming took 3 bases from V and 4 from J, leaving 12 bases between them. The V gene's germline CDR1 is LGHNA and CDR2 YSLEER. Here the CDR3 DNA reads TGCGCCAGCAGCCACCGGACAGACAGCTATGGCTACACCTTC. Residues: CASSHRTDSYGYTF.

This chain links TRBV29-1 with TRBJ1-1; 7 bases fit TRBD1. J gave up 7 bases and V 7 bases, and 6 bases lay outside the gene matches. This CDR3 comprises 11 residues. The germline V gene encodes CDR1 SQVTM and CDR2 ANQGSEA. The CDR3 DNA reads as TGCAGCGCTATCCGGGACAGTGAAGCTTTCTTT. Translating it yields CSAIRDSEAFF. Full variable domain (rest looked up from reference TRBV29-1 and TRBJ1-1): SAVISQKPSRDICQRGTSLTIQCQVDSQVTMMFWYRQQPGQSLTLIATANQGSEATYESGFVIDKFPISRPNLTFSTLTVSNMSPEDSSIYLCSAIRDSEAFFGQGTRLTVV.

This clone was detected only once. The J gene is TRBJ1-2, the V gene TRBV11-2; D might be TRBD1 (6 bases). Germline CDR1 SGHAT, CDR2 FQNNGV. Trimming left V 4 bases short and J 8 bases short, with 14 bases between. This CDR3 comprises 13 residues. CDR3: CASSSSGVGGYTF. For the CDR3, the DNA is TGTGCCAGCAGCTCCTCAGGGGTTGGAGGCTACACCTTC. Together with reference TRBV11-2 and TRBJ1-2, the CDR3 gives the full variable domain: EAGVAQSPRYKIIEKRQSVAFWCNPISGHATLYWYQQILGQGPKLLIQFQNNGVVDDSQLPKDRFSAERLKGVDSTLKIQPAKLEDSAVYLCASSSSGVGGYTFGSGTRLTVV.

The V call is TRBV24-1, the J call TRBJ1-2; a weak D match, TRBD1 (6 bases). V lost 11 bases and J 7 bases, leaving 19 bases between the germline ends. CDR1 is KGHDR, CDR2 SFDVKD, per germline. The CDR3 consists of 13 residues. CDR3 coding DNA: TGTGCCATCTCAAGGGACAACTACTCTGGCTACACCTTC. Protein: CAISRDNYSGYTF.

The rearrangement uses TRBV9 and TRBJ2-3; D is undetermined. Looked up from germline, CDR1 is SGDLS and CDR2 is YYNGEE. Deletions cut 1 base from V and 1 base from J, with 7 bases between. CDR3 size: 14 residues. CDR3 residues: CASSVLVGTDTQYF. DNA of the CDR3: TGTGCCAGCAGCGTACTAGTGGGCACAGATACGCAGTATTTT. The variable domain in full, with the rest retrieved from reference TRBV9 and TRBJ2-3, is DSGVTQTPKHLITATGQRVTLRCSPRSGDLSVYWYQQSLDQGLQFLIQYYNGEERAKGNILERFSAQQFPDLHSELNLSSLELGDSALYFCASSVLVGTDTQYFGPGTRLTVL.

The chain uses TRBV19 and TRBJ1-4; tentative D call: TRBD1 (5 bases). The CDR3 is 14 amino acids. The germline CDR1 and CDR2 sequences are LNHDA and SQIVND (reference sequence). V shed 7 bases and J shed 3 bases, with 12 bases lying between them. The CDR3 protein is CASIRGGANEKLFF. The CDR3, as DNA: TGTGCCAGTATTCGTGGAGGGGCTAATGAAAAACTGTTTTTT.

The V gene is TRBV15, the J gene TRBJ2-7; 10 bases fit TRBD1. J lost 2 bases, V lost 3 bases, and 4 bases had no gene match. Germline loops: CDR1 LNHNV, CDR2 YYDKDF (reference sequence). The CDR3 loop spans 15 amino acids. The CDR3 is CATSRAGTGAYEQYF. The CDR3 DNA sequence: TGTGCCACCAGCAGGGCCGGGACAGGGGCCTACGAGCAGTACTTC. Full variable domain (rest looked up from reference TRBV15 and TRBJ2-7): DAMVIQNPRYQVTQFGKPVTLSCSQTLNHNVMYWYQQKSSQAPKLLFHYYDKDFNNEADTPDNFQSRRPNTSFCFLDIRSPGLGDTAMYLCATSRAGTGAYEQYFGPGTRLTVT.

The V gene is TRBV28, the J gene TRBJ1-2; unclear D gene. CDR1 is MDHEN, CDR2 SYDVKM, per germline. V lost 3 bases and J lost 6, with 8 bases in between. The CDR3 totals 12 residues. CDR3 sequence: CASSLSANGYTF. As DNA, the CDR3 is TGTGCCAGCAGTTTGAGCGCGAATGGCTACACCTTC.

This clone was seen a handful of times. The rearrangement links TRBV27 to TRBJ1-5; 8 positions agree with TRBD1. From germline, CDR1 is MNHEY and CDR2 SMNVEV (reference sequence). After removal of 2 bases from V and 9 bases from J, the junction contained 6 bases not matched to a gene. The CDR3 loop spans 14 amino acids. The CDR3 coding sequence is TGTGCCAGCAGTTTAGTCACAGGGGGTTTGCCCCAGCATTTT. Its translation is CASSLVTGGLPQHF.

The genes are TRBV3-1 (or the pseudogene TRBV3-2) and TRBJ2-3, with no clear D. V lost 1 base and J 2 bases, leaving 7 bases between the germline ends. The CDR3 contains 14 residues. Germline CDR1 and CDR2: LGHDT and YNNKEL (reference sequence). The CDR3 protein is CASSQGLHTDTQYF. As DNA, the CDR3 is TGTGCCAGCAGCCAAGGACTCCACACAGATACGCAGTATTTT.

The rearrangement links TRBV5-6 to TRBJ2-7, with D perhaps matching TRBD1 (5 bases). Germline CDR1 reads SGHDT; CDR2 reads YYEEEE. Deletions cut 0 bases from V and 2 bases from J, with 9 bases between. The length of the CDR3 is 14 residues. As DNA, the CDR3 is TGTGCCAGCAGCTTGGCAGGGATCCCCTACGAGCAGTACTTC. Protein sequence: CASSLAGIPYEQYF.

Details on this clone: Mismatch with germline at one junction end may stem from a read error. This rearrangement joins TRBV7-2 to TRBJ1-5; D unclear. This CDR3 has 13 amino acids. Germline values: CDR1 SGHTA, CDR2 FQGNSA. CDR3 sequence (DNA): TGTGCCAGCAGCCTAGCGGAGTTTCAGCCCCAGCATTTT. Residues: CASSLAEFQPQHF.

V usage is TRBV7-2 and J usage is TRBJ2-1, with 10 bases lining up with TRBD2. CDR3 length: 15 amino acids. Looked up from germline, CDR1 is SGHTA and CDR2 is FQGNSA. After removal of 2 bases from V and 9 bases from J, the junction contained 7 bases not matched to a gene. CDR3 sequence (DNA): TGTGCCAGCAGCTTAAAACTAGCGGGATACGGTGAGCAGTTCTTC. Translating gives CASSLKLAGYGEQFF.

CDR3 in DNA: TGTGCCAGCTCACCACAGGGGACAGGGACCTACAATGAGCAGTTCTTC. This translates into CASSPQGTGTYNEQFF. This chain links TRBV18 with TRBJ2-1, with TRBD1 matching 9 bases. CDR1 and CDR2 (germline): KGHSH, LQKENI. J lost 2 bases, V lost 1 base, and 3 bases had no gene match. The CDR3 sequence is 16 residues long.

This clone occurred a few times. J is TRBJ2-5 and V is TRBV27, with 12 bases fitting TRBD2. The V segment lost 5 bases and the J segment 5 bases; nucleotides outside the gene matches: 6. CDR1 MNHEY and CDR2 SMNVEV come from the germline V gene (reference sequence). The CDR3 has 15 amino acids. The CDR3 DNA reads TGTGCCAGCAGTCCCCCTGGACTAGCGGGGGAGACCCAGTACTTC. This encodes CASSPPGLAGETQYF.

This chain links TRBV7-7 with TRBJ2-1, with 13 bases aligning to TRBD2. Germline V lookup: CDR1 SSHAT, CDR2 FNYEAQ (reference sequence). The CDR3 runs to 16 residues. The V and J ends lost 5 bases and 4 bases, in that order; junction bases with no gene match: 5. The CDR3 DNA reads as TGTGCCAGCAGCCCACGACTAGCGGGAGGTTACAATGAGCAGTTCTTC. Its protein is CASSPRLAGGYNEQFF.

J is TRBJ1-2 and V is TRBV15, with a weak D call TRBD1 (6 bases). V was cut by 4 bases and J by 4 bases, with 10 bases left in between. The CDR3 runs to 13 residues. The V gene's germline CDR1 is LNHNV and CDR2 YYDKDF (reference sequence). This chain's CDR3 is CATSNRALYGYTF. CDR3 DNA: TGTGCCACCAGCAACAGGGCCCTCTATGGCTACACCTTC.